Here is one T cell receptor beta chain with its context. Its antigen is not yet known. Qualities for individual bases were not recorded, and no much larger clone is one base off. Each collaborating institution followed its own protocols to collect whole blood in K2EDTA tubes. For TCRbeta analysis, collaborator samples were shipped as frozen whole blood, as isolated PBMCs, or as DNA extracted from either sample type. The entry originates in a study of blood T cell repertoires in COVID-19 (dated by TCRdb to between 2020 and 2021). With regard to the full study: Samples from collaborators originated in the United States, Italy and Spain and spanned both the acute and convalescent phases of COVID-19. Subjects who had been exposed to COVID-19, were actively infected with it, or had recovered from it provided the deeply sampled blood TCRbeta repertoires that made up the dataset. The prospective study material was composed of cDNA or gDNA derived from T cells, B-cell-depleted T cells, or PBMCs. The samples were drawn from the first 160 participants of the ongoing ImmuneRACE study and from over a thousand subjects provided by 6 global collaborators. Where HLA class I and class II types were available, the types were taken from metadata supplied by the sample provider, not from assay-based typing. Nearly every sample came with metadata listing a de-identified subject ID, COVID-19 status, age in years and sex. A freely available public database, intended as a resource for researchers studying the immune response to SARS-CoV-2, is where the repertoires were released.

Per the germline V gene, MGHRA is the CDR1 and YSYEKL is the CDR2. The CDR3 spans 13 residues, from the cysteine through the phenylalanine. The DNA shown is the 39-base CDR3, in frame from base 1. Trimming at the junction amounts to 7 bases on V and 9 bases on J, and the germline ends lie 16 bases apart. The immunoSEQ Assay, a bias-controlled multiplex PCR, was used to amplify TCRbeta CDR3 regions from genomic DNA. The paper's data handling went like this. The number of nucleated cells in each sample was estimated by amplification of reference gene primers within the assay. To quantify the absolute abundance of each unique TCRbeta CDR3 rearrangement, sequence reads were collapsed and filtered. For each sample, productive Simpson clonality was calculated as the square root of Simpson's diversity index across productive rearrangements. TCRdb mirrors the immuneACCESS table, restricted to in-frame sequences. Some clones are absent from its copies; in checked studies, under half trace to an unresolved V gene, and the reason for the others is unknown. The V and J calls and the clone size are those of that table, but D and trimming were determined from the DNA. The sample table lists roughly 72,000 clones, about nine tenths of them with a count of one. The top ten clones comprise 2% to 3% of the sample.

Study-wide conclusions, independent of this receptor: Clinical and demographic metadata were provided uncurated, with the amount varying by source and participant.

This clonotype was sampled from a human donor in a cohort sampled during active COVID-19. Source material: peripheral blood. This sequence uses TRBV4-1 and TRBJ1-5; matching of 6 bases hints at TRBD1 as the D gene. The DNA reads TGCGCCAGCAAGGGGGAGGGTCGGTCGCCCCAGCATTTT. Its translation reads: CASKGEGRSPQHF.